Listed here are 4 T cell receptor beta chains from one sample, sequenced in a study of cytomegalovirus exposure and HLA in healthy donors (dated by TCRdb to 2017 to 2019). Library generation was performed with the immunoSEQ multiplex PCR assay. A mixture of 60 forward primers for TCR Vbeta segments and 13 reverse primers for TCR Jbeta segments was used in the multiplex PCR. TCRdb took this table from immuneACCESS and kept in-frame rearrangements with V and J called. Such tables lack part of the clones; where checked against another copy, unresolved V genes explain under half of the gap, and the rest is unexplained. Recorded for this sample are roughly 110,000 clones; around 80% of them occurred a single time. The ten largest make up roughly 2.6% of the sample. The specimen was PBMCs. All receptors derive from a young man in good health and CMV-seropositive.

The chain uses TRBV10-3 and TRBJ1-4, with 8 bases lining up with TRBD1. This CDR3 spans 14 amino acids. V was pared by 2 bases and J by 6 bases, with 2 bases of the junction left unmatched. The germline V gene has CDR1 ENHRY and CDR2 SYGVKD. The CDR3 here is CAISETGGYEKLFF. The CDR3 nucleotides read TGTGCCATCAGTGAGACAGGGGGGTATGAAAAACTGTTTTTT.

The rearrangement uses TRBV18 and TRBJ2-7, with D hard to call. Germline V lookup: CDR1 KGHSH, CDR2 LQKENI. Trimming took off 3 bases at V and 5 bases at J, with 11 bases between the two ends. The CDR3 sequence is 13 residues long. The chain's CDR3 is CASSPQEVHEQYF. The CDR3 DNA is TGTGCCAGCTCACCTCAAGAGGTGCACGAGCAGTACTTC.

The rearrangement joins TRBV29-1 to TRBJ2-1; D is perhaps TRBD2 (6 bases). The CDR3 loop spans 14 amino acids. The V gene lost 0 bases and the J gene lost 8 bases, with 14 bases spanning the gap. Germline values: CDR1 SQVTM, CDR2 ANQGSEA. The DNA of the CDR3 is TGCAGCGTTGAAGATCTCGGAGGGAATGATGAGCAGTTCTTC. This encodes CSVEDLGGNDEQFF.

The rearrangement uses TRBV6-5 and TRBJ2-1; D is perhaps TRBD2 (7 bases). Trimming pared 4 bases from V and 0 bases from J, leaving 13 bases between. Germline assignment: CDR1 MNHEY and CDR2 SVGAGI. The CDR3 sequence is 16 residues long. The DNA of the CDR3 is TGTGCCAGCAGTTGGGGGGGGGCCGGCTCCTACAATGAGCAGTTCTTC. It encodes CASSWGGAGSYNEQFF.